This is a list of T cell receptor beta chains from one sample in a study of cytomegalovirus exposure and HLA in healthy donors. This table comes from immunoSEQ multiplex PCR, and its TCRdb copy is limited to in-frame clones, with some not included. The top ten clones hold approximately 2.8% of a sample with more than 110,000 clones, 79% of them seen once. Sequencing was performed on PBMCs. The source of these receptors is a female donor in good health and CMV-seronegative. Both conserved end residues are trimmed from each CDR3. D genes are given only for firm matches.

- TRBJ2-5 TRBV5-6 ASSLIGGPFSVETQY
TRBD1 TRBJ1-1 TRBV5-1 ASGGTGPMAF
TRBD1 TRBJ1-1 TRBV7-9 ASSSTSTGLNTEAF
TRBD1 TRBJ1-1 TRBV4-2 ASSQRDSLNTEAF
- TRBJ2-1 TRBV11-2 ASSIRGIRGRNEQF
- TRBJ1-5 TRBV30 AWSKQDHQPQH
- TRBJ2-3 TRBV15 ATSRGDIQADTQY
- TRBJ2-1 TRBV15 ATSRGYRDNEQF
TRBD2 TRBJ2-5 TRBV7-6 ASSLYRAGGPWQETQY
- TRBJ1-5 TRBV7-2 ASSPGGDGNQPQH
TRBD1 TRBJ1-2 TRBV5-1 ASSLGRPGQGAGGYT
TRBD1 TRBJ1-1 TRBV15 ATSRSGRGRLNTEAF
- TRBJ2-7 TRBV6-5 ASSYRTLGYEQY
- TRBJ2-3 TRBV5-6 ASRGLTDTQY
TRBD1 TRBJ1-5 TRBV5-1 ASSLGQGPNQPQH
TRBD1 TRBJ1-1 TRBV6-5 AYKVRGQSEAF
TRBD2 TRBJ2-1 TRBV7-9 ASSTLAGVTDEQF
TRBD1 TRBJ1-1 TRBV10-1 ASSTGQGANTEAF
TRBD1 TRBJ2-7 TRBV4-1 ASSQEWTGTGAYEQY
- TRBJ2-1 TRBV2 ASSVWSSYNEQF
TRBD1 TRBJ1-6 TRBV7-8 ASSSGTGFRNSPLH
TRBD1 TRBJ1-1 TRBV4-3 ASSSGTGFLNTEAF
- TRBJ1-6 TRBV4-3 ASSQDASTNSPLH
TRBD1 TRBJ2-7 TRBV6-5 ASSLSTGVEQY
TRBD1 TRBJ2-1 TRBV11-3 ASSRVGQNNEQF
- TRBJ2-7 TRBV7-9 ASRSQGSYEQY
TRBD1 TRBJ2-3 TRBV27 ASRRSRGRMADTQY
- TRBJ1-1 TRBV6-1 ASSVGVGGTEAF
- TRBJ2-1 TRBV10-3 AISDSTSYNEQF
TRBD1 TRBJ1-5 TRBV7-2 ASSRTGVGNQPQH
- TRBJ2-1 TRBV5-1 ASSPRPEYSDEQF
TRBD1 TRBJ1-5 TRBV19 ASSTKGQSNQPQH
- TRBJ2-5 TRBV5-1 ASSQLGQTQETQY
- TRBJ2-7 TRBV10-2 ASSERGLYEQY
TRBD1 TRBJ1-2 TRBV7-8 ASSLDRGWGTGYT
TRBD1 TRBJ2-7 TRBV9 ASSPRTGSYEQY
- TRBJ2-1 TRBV4-3 ASSQEVLPYNEQF
- TRBJ1-5 TRBV19 ASSPPRGRSNQPQH
TRBD1 TRBJ1-4 TRBV5-5 ASSSPGQGAIEKLF
TRBD1 TRBJ1-4 TRBV5-1 ASSTGTGSEKLF
TRBD1 TRBJ2-5 TRBV2 ASSVTRLGGETQY
- TRBJ2-7 TRBV9 ASRRRDRGYEQY
- TRBJ1-5 TRBV7-8 ASSLAWVGRGPQPQH
TRBD1 TRBJ2-7 TRBV6-1 ASSARDRGPYEQY
- TRBJ2-3 TRBV19 ASSPQHREGGDTQY
- TRBJ2-3 TRBV5-6 ASSLGGRTDTQY
- TRBJ1-6 TRBV23-1 ANRLDNSPLH
- TRBJ2-1 TRBV4-3 ASSQESSVSSYNEQF
TRBD2 TRBJ2-1 TRBV4-1 ASSQALQKRGQSYNEQF
- TRBJ2-5 TRBV11-3 ASSLSAGSETQY
- TRBJ1-2 TRBV19 ASTALGGTNYGYT
- TRBJ1-1 TRBV2 ARSTVRNTEAF
TRBD1 TRBJ1-5 TRBV5-6 ASSLMTGGLGAQH
- TRBJ1-2 TRBV5-1 ASSLGGRGSDGYT